What follows are 32 T cell receptor beta chains derived from one specimen sequenced in a study of shared clonotypes between healthy human individuals. Naive-designated CD8 cells lacked CD45RO, were positively enriched for CCR7, and omitted terminally differentiated effector memory CD45RA+ cells. The table came from immunoSEQ multiplex PCR; TCRdb's copy has only in-frame clones and leaves some out. The sample has about 2 million clones; about 95% are singletons. Sequencing used naive CD8+ T cells sorted from blood. The receptors were gathered from a man between 18 and 29 years old in good health.

This clone has just one count. Other nucleotide sequences in the sample specify the same CDR3. The chain joins TRBV7-8 to TRBJ2-3, with 13 bases that match TRBD2. With 5 bases clipped from V and 2 bases from J, the junction kept 4 bases outside the gene matches. This CDR3 is 16 amino acids long. Germline V gene lookup returns CDR1 SGHVS and CDR2 FQNEAQ. CDR3 sequence reads: CASSPGLAGVTDTQYF. In DNA, the CDR3 is TGTGCCAGCAGCCCCGGACTAGCGGGAGTCACAGATACGCAGTATTTT.

The V call is TRBV6-1, the J call TRBJ2-7; TRBD2 is a possible D gene (6 bases). This CDR3 region has 14 residues. Trimming removed 6 bases at V and 4 bases at J, with 16 bases between. The V gene's germline CDR1 is MNHNS and CDR2 SASEGT. As DNA, the CDR3 is TGTGCCAGCAGGGCGCGGGAAAGTAATTACGAGCAGTACTTC. Protein product: CASRARESNYEQYF.

This chain links TRBV9 with TRBJ1-2; D possibly corresponds to TRBD1 (5 bases). The CDR3 consists of 19 residues. CDR1 is SGDLS, CDR2 YYNGEE, per germline. Deletions cut 0 bases from V and 6 bases from J, with 27 bases between. In nucleotides, the CDR3 is TGTGCCAGCAGCGTAGAGCCCCTGGGGGGATGGAAGGGGTGGGATGGCTACACCTTC. Translation: CASSVEPLGGWKGWDGYTF. The variable domain in full, completed from reference TRBV9 and TRBJ1-2, reads DSGVTQTPKHLITATGQRVTLRCSPRSGDLSVYWYQQSLDQGLQFLIQYYNGEERAKGNILERFSAQQFPDLHSELNLSSLELGDSALYFCASSVEPLGGWKGWDGYTFGSGTRLTVV.

The V gene is TRBV4-3, the J gene TRBJ2-7, with D perhaps TRBD2 (5 bases). Germline V gene sequence: CDR1 LGHNA, CDR2 YSLEER. The CDR3 contains 13 residues. V was pared by 4 bases and J by 3 bases, with 10 bases between. The chain's CDR3 is CASSLGRDYEQYF. The DNA of the CDR3 is TGCGCCAGCAGCCTCGGACGGGACTACGAGCAGTACTTC.

V and J are TRBV4-1 and TRBJ2-1; 14 bases match TRBD2. Trimming at V came to 0 bases and at J to 8 bases, leaving 6 bases not matched to a gene. The CDR3 length is 17 residues. From germline, CDR1 is MGHRA and CDR2 YSYEKL. CDR3 bases: TGCGCCAGCAGCCAAGAGAGCCCGGGACTAGCGGGAGATGAGCAGTTCTTC. Its protein is CASSQESPGLAGDEQFF.

About this clone: The germline gene is not matched at one end of the junction; a read error may be the cause. The chain employs TRBV5-3 and TRBJ1-2, with 7 bases lining up with TRBD1. TRBV5-3 is classed as an ORF, of uncertain function. The CDR3 covers 14 residues. Here the CDR3 DNA reads TGTGCCAGCAGCTTGGGGGACAGCAAATATGGCTACACCTTC. Translated, it gives CASSLGDSKYGYTF.

This chain links TRBV7-2 with TRBJ2-7; a possible D gene is TRBD2 (6 bases). V lost 4 bases and J 6 bases, leaving 16 bases between the germline ends. The V gene's germline CDR1 is SGHTA and CDR2 FQGNSA. This CDR3 comprises 14 residues. CDR3 sequence (DNA): TGTGCCAGCAGCTGGGAAGCAAGAGCGGGCGAGCAGTACTTC. Residues: CASSWEARAGEQYF.

The chain employs TRBV4-1 and TRBJ2-5; D is perhaps TRBD1 (7 bases). The CDR3 runs to 16 residues. CDR1 and CDR2 from the germline V gene are MGHRA and YSYEKL. V was trimmed by 0 bases and J by 2 bases, leaving 13 bases between them. The CDR3 protein is CASSQERGRGQETQYF. The CDR3 DNA follows: TGCGCCAGCAGCCAAGAAAGGGGGCGGGGTCAAGAGACCCAGTACTTC.

This clone showed up just once. The rearrangement uses TRBV4-1 and TRBJ2-7; 11 bases are shared with TRBD2. V was pared by 0 bases and J by 1 base, with 8 bases of the junction left unmatched. The CDR3 extends over 18 amino acids. Per germline, CDR1 MGHRA and CDR2 YSYEKL. The CDR3 loop reads CASSQDELAGGLSYEQYF. As DNA, the CDR3 is TGCGCCAGCAGCCAAGATGAGCTAGCGGGAGGTTTGTCCTACGAGCAGTACTTC.

V and J are TRBV6-1 and TRBJ2-1; D is uncertain. The germline CDR1 and CDR2 sequences are MNHNS and SASEGT. This CDR3 is built from 14 residues. V lost 2 bases, J lost 1 base, and 6 bases lay in between. In DNA form, the CDR3 reads TGTGCCAGCAGTGAATGGAGTTCCTACAATGAGCAGTTCTTC. Residues: CASSEWSSYNEQFF.

The genes are TRBV14 and TRBJ2-7; D unclear. CDR1 is SGHDN and CDR2 is FVKESK in the germline V gene. Trimming stripped 3 bases from V and 6 bases from J, with 9 bases between. The CDR3 extends over 12 amino acids. CDR3 in DNA: TGTGCCAGCAGCCACACTACGGGCGAGCAGTACTTC. Its protein product is CASSHTTGEQYF.

Of note for this clone: Other nucleotide sequences from this sample produce the same CDR3. The chain links TRBV27 to TRBJ2-7; no clear D gene. Germline CDR1 MNHEY, CDR2 SMNVEV (reference sequence). This CDR3 contains 13 residues. Trimming removed 2 bases from V and 1 base from J, with 6 bases in between. The CDR3 region has the DNA TGTGCCAGCAGTTTAGGAGAGTCCTACGAGCAGTACTTC. It is translated as CASSLGESYEQYF.

The rearrangement joins TRBV4-1 to TRBJ2-1, with 9 bases identical to TRBD2. The CDR3 is 17 amino acids. The trim removed 0 bases at V and 2 bases at J, leaving 5 bases unmatched. Germline CDR1 and CDR2: MGHRA and YSYEKL. This CDR3 reads CASSQDAGTSPYNEQFF. The CDR3 nucleotides read TGCGCCAGCAGCCAAGATGCCGGGACTAGCCCCTACAATGAGCAGTTCTTC.

In regard to this clone: A read error may explain this, as a much larger clone is one base away. Other DNA sequences of this sample code for an identical CDR3. The chain has TRBV11-2 and TRBJ1-1; D call uncertain. The CDR3 is made up of 12 amino acids. Trimming took 3 bases from V and 1 from J, leaving 3 bases between them. Per germline, CDR1 SGHAT and CDR2 FQNNGV. The CDR3 coding sequence is TGTGCCAGCAGCTTTGGGAACACTGAAGCTTTCTTT. Protein product: CASSFGNTEAFF.

The gene calls are TRBV7-6 and TRBJ1-6; 9 nucleotides match TRBD1. CDR1 SGHVS and CDR2 FNYEAQ come from the germline V gene. V was pared by 4 bases and J by 8 bases, with 9 bases of the junction left unmatched. This CDR3 comprises 16 residues. CDR3 bases: TGTGCCAGCAGCTCGACAGGGGGGGAACGGGATTCACCCCTCCACTTT. Protein sequence: CASSSTGGERDSPLHF.

This clone was picked up one time. Other DNA sequences within the sample encode an identical CDR3. The CDR3 here is CASSPDTNQPQHF. The CDR3 DNA is TGTGCCAGCTCACCCGACACCAATCAGCCCCAGCATTTT. This rearrangement joins TRBV18 to TRBJ1-5, with D uncertain. V was clipped by 3 bases and J by 3 bases, with 6 bases between them. The length of the CDR3 is 13 residues. Germline CDR1 reads KGHSH; CDR2 reads LQKENI.

The chain couples TRBV27 to TRBJ2-1; TRBD2 agrees at 11 bases. Trimming cost V 5 bases and J 8 bases; bases outside gene matches: 8. CDR3 length: 15 amino acids. Germline loops: CDR1 MNHEY, CDR2 SMNVEV (reference sequence). CDR3 region: CASSSSGTSGDEQFF. The DNA of the CDR3 is TGTGCCAGCAGTAGCTCCGGGACTAGCGGCGATGAGCAGTTCTTC.

This chain joins TRBV4-3 and TRBJ2-1, with D possibly matching TRBD1 (5 bases). With 0 bases removed from V and 5 bases from J, the gap between germline ends came to 20 bases. This CDR3 has 18 residues. Germline V gene lookup returns CDR1 LGHNA and CDR2 YSLEER. The CDR3: CASSQDRRARVIDNEQFF. The CDR3 DNA reads TGCGCCAGCAGCCAAGACCGCAGGGCCAGGGTAATCGACAATGAGCAGTTCTTC.

About this clone: This same CDR3 is encoded by further DNA sequences in the sample. V usage is TRBV5-1 and J usage is TRBJ2-7, with D perhaps TRBD1 (6 bases). This CDR3 contains 13 residues. The V end lost 3 bases, the J end lost 5 bases, and 12 bases lay between the germline ends. Germline-derived CDR1 and CDR2 are SGHRS and YFSETQ. CDR3 DNA: TGCGCCAGCAGCTCTAGAACAGGGAACGAGCAGTACTTC. Residues: CASSSRTGNEQYF.

This rearrangement joins TRBV5-1 to TRBJ1-1; 9 bases are shared with TRBD1. Germline V gene sequence: CDR1 SGHRS, CDR2 YFSETQ. The V segment lost 3 bases and the J segment 6 bases; nucleotides outside the gene matches: 6. This CDR3 spans 14 amino acids. The CDR3 region is CASSSPGQGAEAFF. CDR3 bases: TGCGCCAGCAGCTCTCCGGGACAGGGCGCTGAAGCTTTCTTT.

Regarding this clone: Other DNA variants within this sample encode the same CDR3. The chain links TRBV30 to TRBJ2-7, with 8 bases lining up with TRBD2. Germline loops: CDR1 GTSNPN, CDR2 SVGIG (reference sequence). V was clipped by 0 bases and J by 2 bases; unmatched bases: 3. This CDR3 is built from 14 residues. The CDR3 region is CAWSVREGTYEQYF. The DNA of the CDR3 is TGTGCCTGGAGTGTTCGGGAGGGCACCTACGAGCAGTACTTC. The whole variable domain, filled in from reference TRBV30 and TRBJ2-7, reads SQTIHQWPATLVQPVGSPLSLECTVEGTSNPNLYWYRQAAGRGLQLLFYSVGIGQISSEVPQNLSASRPQDRQFILSSKKLLLSDSGFYLCAWSVREGTYEQYFGPGTRLTVT.

The chain joins TRBV27 to TRBJ1-2; possible D gene TRBD1, 5 bases. CDR3 length: 14 residues. The germline CDR1 and CDR2 sequences are MNHEY and SMNVEV (reference sequence). Trimming stripped 6 bases from V and 8 bases from J, with 19 bases between. In DNA, the CDR3 is TGTGCCAGCAGCTCGATGGTAGGGGACGGGGGCTACACCTTC. Amino acids: CASSSMVGDGGYTF.

In regard to this clone: Compared with germline, one end of the junction differs, possibly owing to a read error. V is TRBV4-1 and J is TRBJ1-2; 8 nucleotides agree with TRBD1. This CDR3 contains 14 residues. Germline loops: CDR1 MGHRA, CDR2 YSYEKL. CDR3 coding DNA: TGCGCCAGCAGACAAGTGGGACAGGTGTCTGGCTACACCTTC. It yields the protein CASRQVGQVSGYTF.

The rearrangement joins TRBV30 to TRBJ2-1; TRBD2 matches 7 bases. Trimming at V came to 5 bases and at J to 1 base, leaving 8 bases not matched to a gene. Germline lookup yields CDR1 GTSNPN and CDR2 SVGIG (reference sequence). The CDR3 sequence is 15 residues long. CDR3 region: CAWAGDPRSYNEQFF. The CDR3, as DNA: TGTGCCTGGGCGGGAGATCCGAGGTCCTACAATGAGCAGTTCTTC.

The V call is TRBV4-3, the J call TRBJ2-7, with 8 bases aligning to TRBD1. Germline V gene sequence: CDR1 LGHNA, CDR2 YSLEER. J was trimmed by 1 base and V by 1 base; bases with no gene match: 6. This CDR3 region has 16 residues. Here the CDR3 DNA reads TGCGCCAGCAGCCAAGGGAGGGGACAGGTTTCCTACGAGCAGTACTTC. Translating gives CASSQGRGQVSYEQYF.

With respect to this clone: The sample carries other DNA sequences with the same CDR3. V and J are TRBV15 and TRBJ2-5; 7 bases align to TRBD2. CDR1 and CDR2 (germline): LNHNV, YYDKDF (reference sequence). With 0 bases clipped from V and 5 bases from J, the junction kept 6 bases outside the gene matches. The CDR3 loop spans 15 amino acids. The CDR3 DNA follows: TGTGCCACCAGCAGAGATCTAGGTAGCGGGGAGACCCAGTACTTC. Its translation: CATSRDLGSGETQYF.

This clone was seen more than once but under ten times. Distinct nucleotide sequences in the sample also encode this CDR3. This CDR3 is CASSSSSYEQYF. CDR3 coding DNA: TGTGCCAGCAGTTCAAGCTCCTACGAGCAGTACTTC. J is TRBJ2-7 and V is TRBV27; D is undetermined. The length of the CDR3 is 12 residues. Trimming cost V 4 bases and J 0 bases, with 4 bases left between them. Looked up from germline, CDR1 is MNHEY and CDR2 is SMNVEV (reference sequence).

The rearrangement links TRBV4-1 to TRBJ2-7, with a tentative D call TRBD2 (6 bases). The germline gives CDR1 MGHRA, CDR2 YSYEKL. This CDR3 region has 14 residues. Trimming shortened V by 1 base and J by 2 bases, and 9 bases separated the two germline ends. The CDR3 nucleotides read TGCGCCAGCAGCCAAGGGGAGGTCACCTACGAGCAGTACTTC. Translation: CASSQGEVTYEQYF.

V gene TRBV4-1 combines with J gene TRBJ2-6, with a possible D match to TRBD2 (5 bases). This CDR3 contains 13 residues. The germline gives CDR1 MGHRA, CDR2 YSYEKL. V was cut by 1 base and J by 12 bases, with 10 bases left in between. The CDR3 reads CASSQVVTSVLTF. CDR3 sequence (DNA): TGCGCCAGCAGCCAAGTAGTTACTAGCGTCCTGACTTTC.

This rearrangement joins TRBV21-1 to TRBJ2-5; the table's D gene call, TRBD1, was not cross checked with the DNA. TRBV21-1 counts as a pseudogene. This CDR3 contains 15 residues. The CDR3 reads CASSGLDRVRETQYF. Written as DNA, the CDR3 is TGTGCCAGCAGCGGCCTCGACAGGGTACGAGAGACCCAGTACTTC.

V and J are TRBV7-2 and TRBJ2-2, with D hard to call. From germline, CDR1 is SGHTA and CDR2 FQGNSA. CDR3 size: 17 residues. V lost 5 bases and J lost 0, with 16 bases in between. The CDR3 region is CASSPPFGIANTGELFF. The CDR3 bases are TGTGCCAGCAGCCCTCCATTTGGTATTGCGAACACCGGGGAGCTGTTTTTT.

V and J are TRBV4-1 and TRBJ2-3; tentatively, D is TRBD2 (5 bases). This CDR3 comprises 16 residues. Trimming left V 8 bases short and J 5 bases short, with 23 bases between. Per the germline V gene, CDR1 is MGHRA and CDR2 is YSYEKL. The CDR3 reads CASRLEDQLQVDTQYF. CDR3 coding DNA: TGCGCCAGCCGGTTGGAGGACCAACTACAAGTAGATACGCAGTATTTT.